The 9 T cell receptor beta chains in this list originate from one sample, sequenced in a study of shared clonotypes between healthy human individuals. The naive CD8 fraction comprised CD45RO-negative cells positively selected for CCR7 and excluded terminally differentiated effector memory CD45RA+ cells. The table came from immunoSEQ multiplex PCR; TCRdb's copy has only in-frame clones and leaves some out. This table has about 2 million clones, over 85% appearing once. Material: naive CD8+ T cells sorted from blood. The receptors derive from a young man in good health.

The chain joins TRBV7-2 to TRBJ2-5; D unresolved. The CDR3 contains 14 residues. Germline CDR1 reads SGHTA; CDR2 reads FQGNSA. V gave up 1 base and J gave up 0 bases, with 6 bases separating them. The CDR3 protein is CASSLGVNQETQYF. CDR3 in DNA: TGTGCCAGCAGCTTAGGGGTAAACCAAGAGACCCAGTACTTC. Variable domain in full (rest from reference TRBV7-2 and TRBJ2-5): GAGVSQSPSNKVTEKGKDVELRCDPISGHTALYWYRQSLGQGLEFLIYFQGNSAPDKSGLPSDRFSAERTGGSVSTLTIQRTQQEDSAVYLCASSLGVNQETQYFGPGTRLLVL.

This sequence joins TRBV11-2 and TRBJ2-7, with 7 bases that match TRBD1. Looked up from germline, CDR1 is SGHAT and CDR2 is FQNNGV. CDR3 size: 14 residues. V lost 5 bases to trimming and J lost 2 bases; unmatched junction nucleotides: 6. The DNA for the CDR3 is TGTGCCAGCAGCGTCGGGACAGCCGCCTACGAGCAGTACTTC. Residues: CASSVGTAAYEQYF.

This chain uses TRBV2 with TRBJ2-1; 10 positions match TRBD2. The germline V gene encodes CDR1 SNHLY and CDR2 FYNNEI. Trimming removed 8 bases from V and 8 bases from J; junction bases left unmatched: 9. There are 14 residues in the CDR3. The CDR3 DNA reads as TGTGCCAGCGTGGGAGCGGGGGGGCCCCATGAGCAGTTCTTC. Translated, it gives CASVGAGGPHEQFF.

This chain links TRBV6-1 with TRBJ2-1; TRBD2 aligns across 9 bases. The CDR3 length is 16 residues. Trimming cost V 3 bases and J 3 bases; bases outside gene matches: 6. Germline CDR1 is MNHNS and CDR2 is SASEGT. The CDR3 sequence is CASSDTGTSIYNEQFF. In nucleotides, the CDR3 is TGTGCCAGCAGTGACACCGGGACTAGCATCTACAATGAGCAGTTCTTC.

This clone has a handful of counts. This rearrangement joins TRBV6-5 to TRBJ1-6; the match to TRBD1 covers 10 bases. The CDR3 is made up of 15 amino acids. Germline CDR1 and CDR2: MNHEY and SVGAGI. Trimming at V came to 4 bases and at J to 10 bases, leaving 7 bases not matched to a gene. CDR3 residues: CASSSRDRGGSPLHF. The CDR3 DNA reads TGTGCCAGCAGTTCGAGGGACAGGGGAGGATCACCCCTCCACTTT.

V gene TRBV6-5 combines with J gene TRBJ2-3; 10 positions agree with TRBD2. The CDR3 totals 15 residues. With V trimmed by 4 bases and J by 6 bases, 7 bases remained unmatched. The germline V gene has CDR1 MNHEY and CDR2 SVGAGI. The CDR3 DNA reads TGTGCCAGCAGTTTCTCGGCTAGCGGGAGTGATACGCAGTATTTT. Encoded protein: CASSFSASGSDTQYF.

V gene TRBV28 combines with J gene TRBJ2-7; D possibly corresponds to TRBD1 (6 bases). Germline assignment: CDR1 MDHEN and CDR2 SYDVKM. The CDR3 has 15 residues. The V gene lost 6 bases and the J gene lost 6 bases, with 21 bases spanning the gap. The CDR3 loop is CASSLGDIGSSEQYF. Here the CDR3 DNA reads TGTGCCAGCAGCCTTGGGGACATAGGATCGTCCGAGCAGTACTTC. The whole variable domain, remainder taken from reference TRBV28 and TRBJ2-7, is DVKVTQSSRYLVKRTGEKVFLECVQDMDHENMFWYRQDPGLGLRLIYFSYDVKMKEKGDIPEGYSVSREKKERFSLILESASTNQTSMYLCASSLGDIGSSEQYFGPGTRLTVT.

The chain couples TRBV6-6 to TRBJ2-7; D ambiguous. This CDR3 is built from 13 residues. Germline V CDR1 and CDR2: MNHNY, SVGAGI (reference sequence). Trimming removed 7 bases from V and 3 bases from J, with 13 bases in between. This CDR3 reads CASTPRLLYEQYF. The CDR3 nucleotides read TGTGCCAGCACCCCTAGGCTCCTCTACGAGCAGTACTTC.

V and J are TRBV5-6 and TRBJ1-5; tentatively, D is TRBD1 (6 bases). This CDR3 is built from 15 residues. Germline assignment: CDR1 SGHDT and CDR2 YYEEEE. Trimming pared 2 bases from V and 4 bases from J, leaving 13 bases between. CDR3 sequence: CASSFGTGMNQPQHF. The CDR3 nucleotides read TGTGCCAGCAGCTTCGGAACAGGGATGAATCAGCCCCAGCATTTT.